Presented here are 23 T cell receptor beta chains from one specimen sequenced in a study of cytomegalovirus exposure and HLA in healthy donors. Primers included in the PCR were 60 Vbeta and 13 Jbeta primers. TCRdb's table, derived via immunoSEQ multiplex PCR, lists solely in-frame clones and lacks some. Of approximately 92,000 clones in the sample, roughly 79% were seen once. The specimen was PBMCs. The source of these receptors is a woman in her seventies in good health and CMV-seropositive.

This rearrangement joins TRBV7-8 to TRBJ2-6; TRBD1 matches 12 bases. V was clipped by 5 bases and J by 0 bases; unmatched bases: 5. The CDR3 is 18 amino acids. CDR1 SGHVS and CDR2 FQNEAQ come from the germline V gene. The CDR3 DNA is TGTGCCAGCAGCAGACGGGACAGGGGGCTCTCTGGGGCCAACGTCCTGACTTTC. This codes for CASSRRDRGLSGANVLTF. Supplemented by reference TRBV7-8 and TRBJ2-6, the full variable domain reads GAGVSQSPRYKVAKRGQDVALRCDPISGHVSLFWYQQALGQGPEFLTYFQNEAQLDKSGLPSDRFFAERPEGSVSTLKIQRTQQEDSAVYLCASSRRDRGLSGANVLTFGAGSRLTVL.

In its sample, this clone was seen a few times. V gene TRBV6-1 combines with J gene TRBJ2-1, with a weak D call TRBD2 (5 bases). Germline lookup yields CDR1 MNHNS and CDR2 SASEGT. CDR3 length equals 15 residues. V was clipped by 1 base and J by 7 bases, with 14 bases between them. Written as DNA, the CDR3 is TGTGCCAGCAGTGAAGTTCTCGGGAAAGGGAATGAGCAGTTCTTC. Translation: CASSEVLGKGNEQFF.

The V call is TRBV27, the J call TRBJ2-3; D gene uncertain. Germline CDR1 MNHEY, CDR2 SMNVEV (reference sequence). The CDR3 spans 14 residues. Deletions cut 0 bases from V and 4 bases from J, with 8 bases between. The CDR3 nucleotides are TGTGCCAGCAGTTTATCTAGCATGGCAGATACGCAGTATTTT. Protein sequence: CASSLSSMADTQYF.

The CDR3 region is CAWRPAGRGDTQYF. CDR3 sequence (DNA): TGTGCCTGGAGGCCAGCGGGGAGGGGAGATACGCAGTATTTT. The genes are TRBV30 and TRBJ2-3; the match to TRBD2 covers 7 bases. CDR3 length: 14 amino acids. CDR1 is GTSNPN and CDR2 is SVGIG in the germline V gene (reference sequence). Trimming removed 3 bases from V and 5 bases from J; junction bases left unmatched: 8.

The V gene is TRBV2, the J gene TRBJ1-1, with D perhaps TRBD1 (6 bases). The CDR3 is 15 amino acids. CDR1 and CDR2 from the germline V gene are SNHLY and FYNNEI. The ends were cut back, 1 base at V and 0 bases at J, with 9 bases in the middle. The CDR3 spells CASSEVGQLNTEAFF. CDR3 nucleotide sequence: TGTGCCAGCAGTGAAGTTGGACAGCTGAACACTGAAGCTTTCTTT.

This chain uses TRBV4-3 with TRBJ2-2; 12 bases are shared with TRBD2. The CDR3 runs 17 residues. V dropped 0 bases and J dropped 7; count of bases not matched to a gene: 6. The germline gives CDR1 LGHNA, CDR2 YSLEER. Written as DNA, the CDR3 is TGCGCCAGCAGCCAAGAACTAGCGGGAGGAATTGACGGGGAGCTGTTTTTT. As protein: CASSQELAGGIDGELFF.

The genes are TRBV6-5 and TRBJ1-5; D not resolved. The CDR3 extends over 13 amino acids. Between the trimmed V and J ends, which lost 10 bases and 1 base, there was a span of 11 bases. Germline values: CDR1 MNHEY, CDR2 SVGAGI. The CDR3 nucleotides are TGTGCCACCAGGCCGGGAAGCAATCAGCCCCAGCATTTT. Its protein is CATRPGSNQPQHF.

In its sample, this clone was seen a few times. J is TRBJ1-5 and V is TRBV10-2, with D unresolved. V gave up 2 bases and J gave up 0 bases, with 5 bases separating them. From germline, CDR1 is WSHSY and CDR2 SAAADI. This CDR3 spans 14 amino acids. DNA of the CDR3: TGCGCCAGCAGTGAGCAGAATAGCAATCAGCCCCAGCATTTT. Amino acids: CASSEQNSNQPQHF.

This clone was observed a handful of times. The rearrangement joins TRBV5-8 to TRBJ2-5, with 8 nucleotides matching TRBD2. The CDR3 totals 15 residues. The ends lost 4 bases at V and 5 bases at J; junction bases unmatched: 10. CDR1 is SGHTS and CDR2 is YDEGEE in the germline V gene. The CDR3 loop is CASSLAGGVIETQYF. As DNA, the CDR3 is TGTGCCAGCAGCCTAGCCGGGGGGGTAATCGAGACCCAGTACTTC.

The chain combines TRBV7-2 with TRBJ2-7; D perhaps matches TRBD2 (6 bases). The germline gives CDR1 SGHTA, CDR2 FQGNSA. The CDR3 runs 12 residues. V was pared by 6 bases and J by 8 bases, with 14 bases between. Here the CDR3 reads CASRSSDWQQYF. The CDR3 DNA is TGTGCCAGCAGGTCTAGCGACTGGCAGCAGTACTTC.

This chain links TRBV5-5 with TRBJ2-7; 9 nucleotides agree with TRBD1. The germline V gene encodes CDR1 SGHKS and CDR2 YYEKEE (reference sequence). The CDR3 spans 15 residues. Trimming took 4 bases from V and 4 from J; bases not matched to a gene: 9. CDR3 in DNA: TGTGCCAGCAGCCTCCGGGGACAGGGTGATTACGAGCAGTACTTC. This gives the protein CASSLRGQGDYEQYF.

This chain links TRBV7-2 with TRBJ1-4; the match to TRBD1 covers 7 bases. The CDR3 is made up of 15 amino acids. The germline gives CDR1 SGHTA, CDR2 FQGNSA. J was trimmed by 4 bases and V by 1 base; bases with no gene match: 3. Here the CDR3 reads CASSLVSGGNEKLFF. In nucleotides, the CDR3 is TGTGCCAGCAGCTTAGTATCAGGGGGTAATGAAAAACTGTTTTTT.

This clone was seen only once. CDR3 DNA sequence: TGTGCCAGCAGTTTAAGGACTAGCGGAATCAATGAGCAGTTCTTC. This sequence encodes CASSLRTSGINEQFF. The J gene is TRBJ2-1, the V gene TRBV6-5; TRBD2 agrees at 10 bases. The CDR3 consists of 15 residues. Trimming at V came to 4 bases and at J to 6 bases, leaving 6 bases not matched to a gene. Germline values: CDR1 MNHEY, CDR2 SVGAGI.

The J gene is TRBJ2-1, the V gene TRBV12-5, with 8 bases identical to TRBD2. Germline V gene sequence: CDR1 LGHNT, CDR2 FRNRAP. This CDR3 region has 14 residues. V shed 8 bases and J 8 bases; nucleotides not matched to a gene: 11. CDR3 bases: TGTGCTAGTACCGGCCGCGGGAGGACCGATGAGCAGTTCTTC. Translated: CASTGRGRTDEQFF.

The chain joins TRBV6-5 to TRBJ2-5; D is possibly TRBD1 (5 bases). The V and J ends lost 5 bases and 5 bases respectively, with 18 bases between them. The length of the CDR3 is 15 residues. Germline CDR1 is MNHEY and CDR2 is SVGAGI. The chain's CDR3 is CASSTPRQSRETQYF. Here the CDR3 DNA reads TGTGCCAGCAGTACCCCCCGACAGTCCCGGGAGACCCAGTACTTC.

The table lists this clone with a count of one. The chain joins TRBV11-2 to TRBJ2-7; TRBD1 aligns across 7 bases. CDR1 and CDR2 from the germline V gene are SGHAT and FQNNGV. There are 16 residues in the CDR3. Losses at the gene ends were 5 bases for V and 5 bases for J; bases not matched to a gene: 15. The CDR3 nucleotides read TGTGCCAGCAGCCCACCCGGGACAGCGTCCTTCCACGAGCAGTACTTC. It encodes CASSPPGTASFHEQYF.

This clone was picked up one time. Written as DNA, the CDR3 is TGTGCCAGCAGCTCCAGGGGGCTCGGAAACACCATATATTTT. Protein: CASSSRGLGNTIYF. V usage is TRBV7-2 and J usage is TRBJ1-3; 8 bases line up with TRBD1. Trimming took 4 bases from V and 4 from J; bases not matched to a gene: 3. Germline CDR1 SGHTA, CDR2 FQGNSA. The CDR3 has 14 amino acids.

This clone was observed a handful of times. The CDR3 reads CASSSRGQFNEKLFF. The CDR3 nucleotides read TGTGCCAGCAGCTCCAGGGGGCAGTTTAATGAAAAACTGTTTTTT. The V call is TRBV5-4, the J call TRBJ1-4; 8 bases line up with TRBD1. CDR3 length: 15 residues. CDR1 and CDR2 (germline): SGHNT, YYREEE (reference sequence). The trim removed 3 bases at V and 4 bases at J, leaving 5 bases unmatched.

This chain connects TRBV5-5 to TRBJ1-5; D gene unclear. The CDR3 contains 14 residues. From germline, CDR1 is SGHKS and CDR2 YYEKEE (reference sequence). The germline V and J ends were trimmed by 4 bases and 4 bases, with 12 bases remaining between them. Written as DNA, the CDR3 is TGTGCCAGCAGCGACTCCTCAGAAAATCAGCCCCAGCATTTT. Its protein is CASSDSSENQPQHF.

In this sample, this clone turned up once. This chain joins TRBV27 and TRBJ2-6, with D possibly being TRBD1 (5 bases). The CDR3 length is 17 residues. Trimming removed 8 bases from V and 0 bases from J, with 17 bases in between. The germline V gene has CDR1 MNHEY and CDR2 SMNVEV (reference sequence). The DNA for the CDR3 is TGTGCCAGCCCGAGACAGAACTGTTTCTCTGGGGCCAACGTCCTGACTTTC. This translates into CASPRQNCFSGANVLTF. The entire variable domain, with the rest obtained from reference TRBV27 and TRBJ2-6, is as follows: EAQVTQNPRYLITVTGKKLTVTCSQNMNHEYMSWYRQDPGLGLRQIYYSMNVEVTDKGDVPEGYKVSRKEKRNFPLILESPSPNQTSLYFCASPRQNCFSGANVLTFGAGSRLTVL.

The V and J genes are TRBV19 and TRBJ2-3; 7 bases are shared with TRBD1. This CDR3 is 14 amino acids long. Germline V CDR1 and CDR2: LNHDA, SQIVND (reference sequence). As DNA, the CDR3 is TGTCCCCCTATTTGCGACAGGGGCACAGATACGCAGTATTTT. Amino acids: CPPICDRGTDTQYF. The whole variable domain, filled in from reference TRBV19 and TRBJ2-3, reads DGGITQSPKYLFRKEGQNVTLSCEQNLNHDAMYWYRQDPGQGLRLIYYSQIVNDFQKGDIAEGYSVSREKKESFPLTVTSAQKNPTAFYLCPPICDRGTDTQYFGPGTRLTVL.

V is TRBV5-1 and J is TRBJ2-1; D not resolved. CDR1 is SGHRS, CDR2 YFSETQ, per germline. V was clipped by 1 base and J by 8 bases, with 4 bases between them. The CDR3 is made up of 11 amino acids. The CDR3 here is CASSLLDEQFF. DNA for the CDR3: TGCGCCAGCAGCTTGCTCGATGAGCAGTTCTTC.

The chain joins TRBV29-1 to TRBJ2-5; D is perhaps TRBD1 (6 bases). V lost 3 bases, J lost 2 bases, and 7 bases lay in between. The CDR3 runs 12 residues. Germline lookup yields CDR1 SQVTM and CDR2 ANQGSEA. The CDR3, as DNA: TGCAGCGTTGAGGACAGTCAAGAGACCCAGTACTTC. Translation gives CSVEDSQETQYF.